These 29 T cell receptor beta chains were sequenced from one sample in a study of T cells expressing NK-cell markers. With the 5' RACE reads reprocessed, TCRdb shows one record per CDR3 protein and no DNA. The sample table sets out around 110,000 distinct CDR3 sequences. What was sequenced was blood T cells: a sorted CD56 or NKG2C T cell subset, CD4+ or CD8+ T cells, or bulk PBMC T cells (not recorded which). The receptor source for this set is a woman between 18 and 75 years old in good health.

The chain couples TRBV14 to TRBJ2-5; the TCRdb call, TRBD2, lacks DNA for checking. CDR1 SGHDN and CDR2 FVKESK come from the germline V gene. The CDR3 has 16 amino acids. This chain's CDR3 is CASSQITSGTEETQYF.

This rearrangement joins TRBV20-1 to TRBJ2-2; no DNA is available, so the TRBD2 call from TCRdb remains unchecked. This CDR3 has 13 amino acids. The germline V gene encodes CDR1 DFQATT and CDR2 SNEGSKA (reference sequence). CDR3 residues: CSAPSANTGELFF.

The chain joins TRBV11-2 to TRBJ2-3. CDR1 SGHAT and CDR2 FQNNGV come from the germline V gene. The CDR3 has 15 residues. CDR3 protein: CASSLGPGYTDTQYF. Drawing the rest from reference TRBV11-2 and TRBJ2-3, the complete variable domain is EAGVAQSPRYKIIEKRQSVAFWCNPISGHATLYWYQQILGQGPKLLIQFQNNGVVDDSQLPKDRFSAERLKGVDSTLKIQPAKLEDSAVYLCASSLGPGYTDTQYFGPGTRLTVL.

The chain is built from TRBV9 and TRBJ2-2; the D gene TCRdb calls, TRBD2, cannot be checked with no DNA. The CDR3 sequence is 15 residues long. Germline lookup yields CDR1 SGDLS and CDR2 YYNGEE. The CDR3 reads CASSVTSGGAGELFF.

V and J are TRBV7-2 and TRBJ1-1. The CDR3 spans 12 residues. Germline V gene lookup returns CDR1 SGHTA and CDR2 FQGNSA. The CDR3 loop reads CASRQQQAEAFF.

V is TRBV9 and J is TRBJ2-5; checking the TCRdb D call of TRBD1 is not possible without DNA. CDR3 length: 14 residues. Germline values: CDR1 SGDLS, CDR2 YYNGEE. This chain's CDR3 is CASSVAGRQETQYF. Together with reference TRBV9 and TRBJ2-5, the CDR3 gives the full variable domain: DSGVTQTPKHLITATGQRVTLRCSPRSGDLSVYWYQQSLDQGLQFLIQYYNGEERAKGNILERFSAQQFPDLHSELNLSSLELGDSALYFCASSVAGRQETQYFGPGTRLLVL.

The chain recombines TRBV11-2 with TRBJ2-1; TCRdb gives TRBD2 as the D gene, but with no DNA this cannot be confirmed. The CDR3 contains 18 residues. CDR1 is SGHAT, CDR2 FQNNGV, per germline. The chain's CDR3 is CASSDTSGPTTSYNEQFF.

This chain uses TRBV12-3 or TRBV12-4 with TRBJ1-1; TCRdb proposes TRBD1, but this gene call is untestable without DNA. The CDR3 has 13 residues. The CDR3: CASGPTGVTEAFF.

This chain uses TRBV5-4 with TRBJ2-7; TCRdb selects TRBD2, and the lack of DNA leaves this call unchecked. The CDR3 spans 12 residues. Per germline, CDR1 SGHNT and CDR2 YYREEE (reference sequence). CDR3 residues: CASSGLEGEQYF.

The CDR3 here is CSARDPLDRGLGYTF. The J gene is TRBJ1-2, the V gene TRBV20-1; the D call of TRBD1 rests on TCRdb alone, since no DNA is present to check it. Germline CDR1 is DFQATT and CDR2 is SNEGSKA (reference sequence). The CDR3 contains 15 residues.

The gene calls are TRBV11-2 and TRBJ1-1; the D gene TCRdb calls, TRBD1, cannot be checked with no DNA. The CDR3 covers 17 residues. The germline CDR1 and CDR2 sequences are SGHAT and FQNNGV. CDR3 residues: CASSLYMGSGLNTEAFF.

The chain is built from TRBV4-3 and TRBJ2-2. This CDR3 region has 15 residues. Germline values: CDR1 LGHNA, CDR2 YSLEER. The CDR3 spells CASSHDRSNTGELFF.

The chain uses TRBV7-6 and TRBJ2-3; with no DNA, the TCRdb D assignment of TRBD2 cannot be verified. CDR3 length: 16 amino acids. CDR1 and CDR2 from the germline V gene are SGHVS and FNYEAQ. The chain's CDR3 is CASSTPPGLPTDTQYF.

The chain uses TRBV6-5 and TRBJ2-5; absent DNA, TCRdb's TRBD1 call cannot be checked. The CDR3 totals 12 residues. The germline gives CDR1 MNHEY, CDR2 SVGAGI. The CDR3 reads CATGGVPETQYF.

The chain uses TRBV27 and TRBJ2-3; as DNA is missing, the TRBD2 call by TCRdb cannot be tested. CDR1 and CDR2 (germline): MNHEY, SMNVEV (reference sequence). The CDR3 totals 18 residues. CDR3 loop: CASSLSSILAGVTDTQYF.

V and J are TRBV4-3 and TRBJ1-1. CDR3 length: 13 residues. Germline V lookup: CDR1 LGHNA, CDR2 YSLEER. CDR3 protein: CASSQGTNTEAFF.

The chain employs TRBV6-5 and TRBJ2-2. Germline assignment: CDR1 MNHEY and CDR2 SVGAGI. This CDR3 comprises 13 residues. The CDR3: CASGDSGTGELFF.

The V call is TRBV27, the J call TRBJ2-7; TCRdb proposes TRBD1, but this gene call is untestable without DNA. In germline, CDR1 is MNHEY, CDR2 SMNVEV (reference sequence). The CDR3 spans 12 residues. CDR3 residues: CASRGVTYEQYF.

The V gene is TRBV5-4, the J gene TRBJ1-1; TCRdb's D call of TRBD1 is untestable without DNA. Germline values: CDR1 SGHNT, CDR2 YYREEE (reference sequence). This CDR3 spans 11 amino acids. The CDR3 is CASHDRAEAFF.

The chain couples TRBV28 to TRBJ2-2; TCRdb indicates TRBD1, and absent DNA this call remains unverified. The CDR3 is 16 amino acids. Looked up from germline, CDR1 is MDHEN and CDR2 is SYDVKM. CDR3 region: CASSFNRGNGPRELFF.

V is TRBV5-6 and J is TRBJ2-5; TCRdb returns TRBD2, unconfirmable since there is no DNA. The CDR3 is 14 amino acids. In germline, CDR1 is SGHDT, CDR2 YYEEEE. CDR3 sequence reads: CASTPGLAEETQYF.

The chain employs TRBV7-2 and TRBJ2-2; checking the TCRdb D call of TRBD1 is not possible without DNA. This CDR3 comprises 15 residues. In germline, CDR1 is SGHTA, CDR2 FQGNSA. This chain's CDR3 is CASRTGTPDTGELFF. The full variable domain, in which reference TRBV7-2 and TRBJ2-2 provide the parts outside the CDR3, is GAGVSQSPSNKVTEKGKDVELRCDPISGHTALYWYRQSLGQGLEFLIYFQGNSAPDKSGLPSDRFSAERTGGSVSTLTIQRTQQEDSAVYLCASRTGTPDTGELFFGEGSRLTVL.

This chain uses TRBV24-1 with TRBJ1-1. The germline CDR1 and CDR2 sequences are KGHDR and SFDVKD. The CDR3 totals 14 residues. CDR3 sequence reads: CATSDSSTGAEAFF.

V and J are TRBV12-3 or TRBV12-4 and TRBJ1-5. This CDR3 spans 13 amino acids. The CDR3 loop reads CASSLEHGQPQHF.

The chain uses TRBV12-3 or TRBV12-4 and TRBJ2-1; TCRdb returns TRBD2, unconfirmable since there is no DNA. CDR3 length: 13 residues. CDR3 amino acids: CASTFGTSGEQFF.

The chain joins TRBV28 to TRBJ2-1. The CDR3 is 14 residues long. Germline V lookup: CDR1 MDHEN, CDR2 SYDVKM. The CDR3 reads CASSFGLVYNEQFF. The full variable domain, its missing parts supplied by reference TRBV28 and TRBJ2-1, is DVKVTQSSRYLVKRTGEKVFLECVQDMDHENMFWYRQDPGLGLRLIYFSYDVKMKEKGDIPEGYSVSREKKERFSLILESASTNQTSMYLCASSFGLVYNEQFFGPGTRLTVL.

The chain has TRBV7-6 and TRBJ2-7; TCRdb reports TRBD1, a call that lacks DNA to check it against. CDR1 is SGHVS and CDR2 is FNYEAQ in the germline V gene. The CDR3 is made up of 14 amino acids. CDR3 sequence reads: CASSATGQVYEQYF.

The rearrangement links TRBV15 to TRBJ2-1. From germline, CDR1 is LNHNV and CDR2 YYDKDF (reference sequence). CDR3 size: 11 residues. CDR3 sequence reads: CATATRNEQFF.

The chain carries TRBV10-2 and TRBJ1-2; TCRdb designates TRBD1, a call that cannot be tested without DNA. CDR1 WSHSY and CDR2 SAAADI come from the germline V gene. The CDR3 sequence is 11 residues long. The CDR3 here is CALQAPRGYTF.